This T cell receptor (beta chain) was identified during a study of CD8 T cells in ankylosing spondylitis. Preparation of TCR beta libraries was done by quantitative 5'-RACE with molecular barcodes. Each CDR3 protein gets one entry after TCRdb re-called the 5' RACE reads with MiXCR. The sample has approximately 550,000 distinct CDR3 sequences, 12% seen once. A note on this clonotype: Its specificity is unknown.

Study-level results: Reactive arthritis synovial fluid and blood previously showed some of these motif variants. Clones tied to disease were said to be significantly enriched in matched ankylosing spondylitis synovial fluid. A motif of roughly eight highly homologous TCR beta variants was seen as apparently characteristic of ankylosing spondylitis blood.

The receptor's source is a male donor with ankylosing spondylitis. Sample: blood, either unsorted or a sorted T cell fraction (not recorded which).

The CDR3 loop reads CASSFRLASLVGNTGELFF. In nucleotides, the CDR3 is TGTGCCAGCAGCTTTCGCCTAGCGAGCCTCGTGGGGAACACCGGGGAGCTGTTTTTT. V gene TRBV11-2 combines with J gene TRBJ2-2; tentatively, D is TRBD2 (6 bases). Germline V lookup: CDR1 SGHAT, CDR2 FQNNGV. The V and J ends lost 3 bases and 1 base respectively, with 21 bases between them. The CDR3 contains 19 residues. Full variable domain (rest looked up from reference TRBV11-2 and TRBJ2-2): EAGVAQSPRYKIIEKRQSVAFWCNPISGHATLYWYQQILGQGPKLLIQFQNNGVVDDSQLPKDRFSAERLKGVDSTLKIQPAKLEDSAVYLCASSFRLASLVGNTGELFFGEGSRLTVL.